The 16 T cell receptor beta chains listed next were all sequenced from one sample in a study of sequential checkpoint blockade in melanoma. Regarding treatment: randomized to nivolumab then ipilimumab (arm A) or the reverse (arm B). TCRdb's table, derived via immunoSEQ multiplex PCR, lists solely in-frame clones and lacks some. The sample lists 23,000 or so clones, around 65% seen once, with under 20% in the top ten. The specimen comprised CD8+ T cells sorted from blood (inferred from file names), sampled from a patient given nivolumab and ipilimumab in sequence. The receptors stem from a human donor with melanoma.

J is TRBJ2-7 and V is TRBV7-3, with no clear D. CDR3 length: 15 amino acids. V lost 5 bases and J 2 bases, leaving 16 bases between the germline ends. Germline-derived CDR1 and CDR2 are SGHTA and FQGTGA. CDR3 sequence: CASSPKFSLPYEQYF. The CDR3 nucleotides are TGTGCCAGCAGCCCAAAATTCTCACTGCCCTACGAGCAGTACTTC.

This chain uses TRBV6-5 with TRBJ1-4, with D maybe TRBD1 (5 bases). The germline gives CDR1 MNHEY, CDR2 SVGAGI. The CDR3 loop spans 15 amino acids. Trimming removed 6 bases from V and 7 bases from J, with 18 bases in between. The CDR3 loop reads CASSPTFRGSEKLFF. The DNA for the CDR3 is TGTGCCAGCAGCCCCACTTTTAGGGGAAGTGAAAAACTGTTTTTT.

This sequence joins TRBV28 and TRBJ1-4, with TRBD1 identical over 10 bases. CDR3 length equals 16 residues. V gave up 4 bases and J gave up 7 bases; unmatched junction bases: 9. Germline V CDR1 and CDR2: MDHEN, SYDVKM. In nucleotides, the CDR3 is TGTGCCAGCAGTTCCCCCACGACAGGGGGCGTTGAAAAACTGTTTTTT. As protein: CASSSPTTGGVEKLFF.

The chain is built from TRBV4-3 and TRBJ2-1, with 9 bases identical to TRBD2. CDR3 length: 16 amino acids. Looked up from germline, CDR1 is LGHNA and CDR2 is YSLEER. V gave up 0 bases and J gave up 1 base; unmatched junction bases: 1. The CDR3 DNA sequence: TGCGCCAGCAGCCAAGAAAGCGGGGGGTCCTACAATGAGCAGTTCTTC. It is translated as CASSQESGGSYNEQFF.

In this sample, this clone turned up a few times. The chain combines TRBV7-3 with TRBJ2-3, with 8 bases aligning to TRBD2. This CDR3 is 15 amino acids long. Looked up from germline, CDR1 is SGHTA and CDR2 is FQGTGA. The ends lost 5 bases at V and 2 bases at J; junction bases unmatched: 6. DNA for the CDR3: TGTGCCAGCAGCCCTGGCGGGGGGCCCACAGATACGCAGTATTTT. Translation gives CASSPGGGPTDTQYF.

The chain has TRBV9 and TRBJ2-2, with TRBD2 identical over 13 bases. V dropped 4 bases and J dropped 5; count of bases not matched to a gene: 14. The germline CDR1 and CDR2 sequences are SGDLS and YYNGEE. This CDR3 is built from 19 residues. Here the CDR3 reads CASSQNNRLAGGRTGELFF. The CDR3 DNA reads as TGTGCCAGCAGCCAAAATAACCGACTAGCGGGGGGCCGTACCGGGGAGCTGTTTTTT.

The rearrangement links TRBV5-5 to TRBJ2-1, with 13 bases lining up with TRBD2. After removal of 3 bases from V and 10 bases from J, the junction contained 7 bases not matched to a gene. Germline assignment: CDR1 SGHKS and CDR2 YYEKEE (reference sequence). The CDR3 is 15 amino acids. CDR3 bases: TGTGCCAGCAGCTCCGGACTAGCGGGGGAGCGGGAGCAGTTCTTC. Translated: CASSSGLAGEREQFF.

The rearrangement uses TRBV9 and TRBJ1-6, with D unresolved. Germline V gene data show CDR1 as SGDLS and CDR2 as YYNGEE. The CDR3 has 17 amino acids. V shed 2 bases and J shed 0 bases, with 12 bases lying between them. The CDR3 DNA follows: TGTGCCAGCAGCGTGGAGGTAGTGAGCTCCTATAATTCACCCCTCCACTTT. Translated: CASSVEVVSSYNSPLHF.

V and J are TRBV2 and TRBJ2-1; a possible D gene is TRBD1 (6 bases). Per germline, CDR1 SNHLY and CDR2 FYNNEI. The V end lost 6 bases, the J end lost 9 bases, and 15 bases lay between the germline ends. CDR3 size: 13 residues. The CDR3 sequence is CASRPRGIGEQFF. CDR3 DNA sequence: TGTGCCAGCAGACCCAGGGGTATTGGTGAGCAGTTCTTC.

This chain uses TRBV4-2 with TRBJ2-7; D might be TRBD1 (6 bases). The V and J ends lost 5 bases and 4 bases respectively, with 12 bases between them. The germline CDR1 and CDR2 sequences are LGHNA and YNFKEQ. The CDR3 covers 13 residues. The DNA for the CDR3 is TGTGCCAGCAGCTCCGGGACACCTTACGAGCAGTACTTC. Translated: CASSSGTPYEQYF.

This chain uses TRBV25-1 with TRBJ1-2; 7 bases line up with TRBD1. V shed 6 bases and J 5 bases; nucleotides not matched to a gene: 9. The CDR3 loop spans 14 amino acids. Per the germline V gene, CDR1 is MGHDK and CDR2 is SYGVNS. In DNA, the CDR3 is TGTGCCAGCAGAGGTTACGGGACAGATTATGGCTACACCTTC. It encodes CASRGYGTDYGYTF.

This rearrangement joins TRBV28 to TRBJ1-6; TRBD1 is a possible D gene (6 bases). V was shortened by 10 bases and J by 0 bases, with 16 bases between the two germline ends. CDR1 and CDR2 (germline): MDHEN, SYDVKM. There are 16 residues in the CDR3. CDR3 region: CATNGQSSSYNSPLHF. The DNA of the CDR3 is TGTGCCACCAACGGACAGTCCAGCTCCTATAATTCACCCCTCCACTTT.

The rearrangement links TRBV28 to TRBJ1-5, with 8 bases matching TRBD1. This CDR3 has 18 residues. V was clipped by 1 base and J by 1 base; unmatched bases: 9. Germline V gives CDR1 MDHEN, CDR2 SYDVKM. The CDR3 bases are TGTGCCAGCAGTTTATCTTTCTACCGGGACAGGAGCAATCAGCCCCAGCATTTT. It encodes CASSLSFYRDRSNQPQHF.

This sequence joins TRBV27 and TRBJ2-7; 8 bases map to TRBD2. The germline V gene encodes CDR1 MNHEY and CDR2 SMNVEV (reference sequence). The junction had 9 bases not matched to a gene; V was cut back by 5 bases and J by 0 bases. This CDR3 spans 16 amino acids. DNA for the CDR3: TGTGCCAGCAGTCTGACGGCGCGGGGGGTCTCCTACGAGCAGTACGTC. Protein: CASSLTARGVSYEQYV.

The chain joins TRBV4-1 to TRBJ2-4; 9 positions match TRBD2. The CDR3 totals 14 residues. Germline values: CDR1 MGHRA, CDR2 YSYEKL. V lost 1 base, J lost 11 bases, and 6 bases stayed unmatched. For the CDR3, the DNA is TGCGCCAGCAGCCAAGCCATAGCGGGGGCCTTTCAGTACTTC. It encodes CASSQAIAGAFQYF.

The gene calls are TRBV6-1 and TRBJ1-2; 7 bases are shared with TRBD1. There are 11 residues in the CDR3. Germline V gives CDR1 MNHNS, CDR2 SASEGT. CDR3 loop: CAGGQNYGYTF. Here the CDR3 DNA reads TGTGCGGGGGGACAGAACTATGGCTACACCTTC.